Following are 6 T cell receptor beta chains from one sample sequenced in a study of T cell repertoires in cytomegalovirus infection. TCRdb re-called the reads with MiXCR, one entry per CDR3 protein. The sample consists of hundreds of thousands of distinct CDR3 sequences, 24% of them appearing once. The sequenced material came from CD8+ T cells from PBMCs. Every receptor here comes from a human donor in good health (CMV status not recorded). Some clones in this sample may be carry-over from other donors' samples.

In this sample, this clonotype turned up a few times. V is TRBV6-2 or TRBV6-3 and J is TRBJ2-6; D remains unclear. In germline, CDR1 is MNHEY, CDR2 SVGEGT. The CDR3 loop spans 16 amino acids. Deletions cut 2 bases from V and 0 bases from J, with 8 bases between. CDR3: CASSYLPVSGANVLTF. In DNA form, the CDR3 reads TGTGCCAGCAGTTACCTTCCCGTCTCTGGGGCCAACGTCCTGACTTTC.

This clonotype was seen a handful of times. The chain has TRBV12-3 or TRBV12-4 and TRBJ2-2; D may be TRBD1 (6 bases). The CDR3 spans 14 residues. V was shortened by 9 bases and J by 2 bases, with 13 bases between the two germline ends. This CDR3 reads CASTGTINTGELFF. The DNA of the CDR3 is TGTGCCAGTACCGGGACAATTAACACCGGGGAGCTGTTTTTT.

This clonotype has at least ten counts. The chain carries TRBV7-8 and TRBJ1-1; a possible D gene is TRBD1 (6 bases). Trimming pared 5 bases from V and 1 base from J, leaving 11 bases between. The CDR3 runs 14 residues. Germline V CDR1 and CDR2: SGHVS, FQNEAQ. CDR3 region: CASSVRGRNTEAFF. The CDR3, as DNA: TGTGCCAGCAGCGTCAGGGGAAGGAACACTGAAGCTTTCTTT.

Details on this clonotype: Without the conserved terminal phenylalanine or tryptophan, this CDR3 likely stems from a read error. This chain connects TRBV27 to TRBJ1-2; D is ambiguous. Germline V gene lookup returns CDR1 MNHEY and CDR2 SMNVEV (reference sequence). The V and J ends lost 2 bases and 8 bases respectively, with 12 bases between them. The CDR3 totals 13 residues. The CDR3 is CASSLRAERGYTI. The CDR3 nucleotides are TGTGCCAGCAGTTTAAGGGCTGAAAGAGGCTACACCATC.

The gene calls are TRBV20-1 and TRBJ2-1; TRBD2 agrees at 10 bases. V dropped 0 bases and J dropped 7; count of bases not matched to a gene: 9. The CDR3 is 16 residues long. The V gene's germline CDR1 is DFQATT and CDR2 SNEGSKA (reference sequence). The DNA for the CDR3 is TGCAGTGCTAGAGAGTCATTTAGCGGGGGGCCGAATGAGCAGTTCTTC. Its translation: CSARESFSGGPNEQFF.

This sequence joins TRBV10-3 and TRBJ2-7; TRBD2 is a possible D gene (5 bases). CDR1 and CDR2 (germline): ENHRY, SYGVKD. V lost 6 bases and J lost 3, with 9 bases in between. This CDR3 comprises 12 residues. The CDR3 DNA is TGTGCCATCAGATCCGAGGGCTACGAGCAGTACGTC. This gives the protein CAIRSEGYEQYV.